A single sample is the source of the 8 T cell receptor beta chains below, sequenced in a study of metastatic and nonmetastatic thyroid tumors. None of the patients had undergone any treatment ahead of thyroid surgery. TCRdb recomputed clones from the PCR reads via MiXCR. The sample carries over 10,000 clones, approximately 33% recorded once. Material for sequencing was tumor tissue. The receptors come from a male donor with papillary thyroid cancer or a benign thyroid nodule (not recorded which). Some clones in this sample may be carry-over from other donors' samples.

This clone is labeled as medium-sized (0.01 to 0.1%). The chain joins TRBV20-1 to TRBJ1-5; tentatively, D is TRBD1 (5 bases). The CDR3 covers 15 residues. CDR1 is DFQATT, CDR2 SNEGSKA, per germline (reference sequence). Trimming took 4 bases from V and 6 from J, leaving 19 bases between them. The CDR3 is CSAIPSGTQTQPQHF. CDR3 coding DNA: TGCAGTGCTATCCCCAGTGGGACCCAGACTCAGCCCCAGCATTTT.

In its sample, this clone ranks as medium-sized. This same CDR3 is encoded by further DNA sequences in the sample. V is TRBV12-3 or TRBV12-4 and J is TRBJ2-5; D remains unclear. There are 11 residues in the CDR3. The germline V and J ends were trimmed by 2 bases and 4 bases, with 2 bases remaining between them. The chain's CDR3 is CASSLSETQYF. The CDR3 DNA follows: TGTGCCAGCAGTTTATCAGAGACCCAGTACTTC.

V is TRBV5-1 and J is TRBJ1-2; D ambiguous. Trimming took off 0 bases at V and 7 bases at J, with 13 bases between the two ends. The germline CDR1 and CDR2 sequences are SGHRS and YFSETQ. CDR3 length: 14 residues. Here the CDR3 reads CASSLGHGDSGYTF. The CDR3 DNA follows: TGCGCCAGCAGCTTGGGACATGGAGACTCTGGCTACACCTTC. Based on the CDR3 plus reference TRBV5-1 and TRBJ1-2, the full variable domain is KAGVTQTPRYLIKTRGQQVTLSCSPISGHRSVSWYQQTPGQGLQFLFEYFSETQRNKGNFPGRFSGRQFSNSRSEMNVSTLELGDSALYLCASSLGHGDSGYTFGSGTRLTVV.

This clone was observed a few times. This chain connects TRBV4-2 to TRBJ1-4, with TRBD1 matching over 8 bases. The CDR3 runs 15 residues. The J segment lost 14 bases and the V segment lost 3 bases, leaving 14 bases of the junction unmatched. The germline gives CDR1 LGHNA, CDR2 YNFKEQ. The CDR3: CASSQEGQAPRPLFF. CDR3 DNA: TGTGCCAGCAGCCAGGAGGGACAGGCCCCTCGCCCTCTGTTTTTT.

This clone was observed a handful of times. The gene calls are TRBV6-1 and TRBJ2-1, with 9 bases matching TRBD2. CDR1 and CDR2 from the germline V gene are MNHNS and SASEGT. The length of the CDR3 is 15 residues. The trim removed 10 bases at V and 10 bases at J, leaving 17 bases unmatched. The DNA of the CDR3 is TGTGCCACCTCGCCGACTAGCGGATATAACAGGGAGCAGTTCTTC. The encoded protein is CATSPTSGYNREQFF.

This clone was observed a handful of times. The chain is built from TRBV6-1 and TRBJ2-7; 10 bases map to TRBD2. This CDR3 contains 14 residues. Germline V gene data show CDR1 as MNHNS and CDR2 as SASEGT. Unmatched junction bases numbered 5, after V lost 3 bases and J lost 6 bases. The CDR3 here is CASSEGLAQVEQYF. The DNA of the CDR3 is TGTGCCAGCAGTGAGGGACTAGCGCAGGTCGAGCAGTACTTC.

In DNA form, the CDR3 reads TGTGCCAGTATGATTTCACACCGGGGCAACACTGAAGCTTTCTTT. Translated, it gives CASMISHRGNTEAFF. The chain links TRBV19 to TRBJ1-1, with D possibly being TRBD1 (5 bases). The germline CDR1 and CDR2 sequences are LNHDA and SQIVND (reference sequence). Trimming took 7 bases from V and 2 from J, leaving 17 bases between them. This CDR3 is built from 15 residues.

This clone was observed once. The CDR3 loop is CASRGGAGGNEQYF. DNA of the CDR3: TGTGCCAGCAGAGGAGGCGCAGGGGGGAACGAGCAGTACTTC. The chain joins TRBV5-6 to TRBJ2-7; D is perhaps TRBD1 (7 bases). The ends were cut back, 5 bases at V and 5 bases at J, with 17 bases in the middle. This CDR3 is 14 amino acids long. Germline loops: CDR1 SGHDT, CDR2 YYEEEE.